These T cell receptor beta chains were read from a single sample in a study of technical replicates of blood from several donors. TCRdb's table, derived via immunoSEQ multiplex PCR, lists solely in-frame clones and lacks some. The table shows about 59,000 clones, with roughly 95% occurring only once. Sequenced: PBMCs. All receptors derive from a human donor in good health. Some clones in this sample may be carry-over from other donors' samples. Each CDR3 is given with its conserved first and last residue. Fields, in order: J gene, V gene, CDR3 length, CDR3 protein.

>TRBJ1-2|TRBV14|20
CASSQGFSFMTGTVNYGYTF
>TRBJ1-1|TRBV2|15
CASSAFVGMNTEAFF
>TRBJ2-7|TRBV5-1|15
CASSLGESTGYEQYF
>TRBJ1-2|TRBV4-3|16
CASSQGPAGSLYGYTF
>TRBJ2-7|TRBV30|13
CAWRLAGDYEQYF
>TRBJ1-2|TRBV5-4|13
CASSPGQSYGYTF
>TRBJ2-7|TRBV11-2|17
CASSLAGPTSGSYEQYF
>TRBJ1-2|TRBV29-1|14
CSVGDSGTSYGYTF
>TRBJ2-7|TRBV28|14
CASSFGGGPYEQYF
>TRBJ2-4|TRBV5-1|13
CASSLVAGDIQYF
>TRBJ1-1|TRBV6-6|13
CASSYGRAPEAFF
>TRBJ2-3|TRBV7-8|15
CASSFRASGADTQYF
>TRBJ2-3|TRBV5-1|15
CASSLTGGNTDTQYF
>TRBJ2-7|TRBV29-1|16
CSVSGGGDRGFYEQYF
>TRBJ1-2|TRBV6-1|15
CASRGTGDSNYGYTF
>TRBJ2-3|TRBV7-2|16
CASSWATSGGQDTQYF
>TRBJ1-4|TRBV6-5|14
CASSQDRANEKLFF
>TRBJ2-2|TRBV6-4|13
CASSKTGTGELFF
>TRBJ2-7|TRBV2|16
CASSPPVTSGPYEQYF
>TRBJ2-2|TRBV7-2|16
CASSLIGLAPTGELFF
>TRBJ2-1|TRBV2|14
CASRGGRAYNEQFF
>TRBJ1-2|TRBV6-1|16
CASSEPGLLTNYGYTF
>TRBJ2-6|TRBV7-2|17
CASSLTTSGTGANVLTF
>TRBJ1-1|TRBV5-4|15
CASSRFRGPGTEAFF
>TRBJ2-3|TRBV5-4|15
CASSFRTSGTDTQYF
>TRBJ2-2|TRBV5-1|17
CASSLPELAGFSGELFF
>TRBJ1-2|TRBV7-2|15
CASSLASGVYRGYTF
>TRBJ1-1|TRBV5-1|18
CASSPSVSGGGLNTEAFF
>TRBJ2-5|TRBV7-2|15
CASSLRTGLQETQYF
>TRBJ2-1|TRBV4-1|16
CASSPVASGSNNEQFF
>TRBJ2-2|TRBV19|13
CASSMAVRGELFF
>TRBJ1-1|TRBV11-1|13
CASSRQENTEAFF
>TRBJ1-6|TRBV10-3|12
CAISGGQGYLHF
>TRBJ2-3|TRBV11-1|16
CASSRQAFPTTDTQYF
>TRBJ2-1|TRBV7-3|13
CASSLDYSTEQFF
>TRBJ2-7|TRBV7-8|14
CASSFGLAGVEQYF
>TRBJ2-1|TRBV18|16
CASSPGLAGSYNEQFF
>TRBJ2-2|TRBV6-5|15
CASKVAGATPGELFF